The rows below give T cell receptor beta chains drawn from one sample of a study of blood T cells in healthy people across ages. TCRdb re-called the 5' RACE reads with MiXCR, one entry per CDR3 protein. The sample carries about 760,000 distinct CDR3 sequences, 20% to 25% recorded once. This sample was also put to use in a study of T cells of mothers and their children.

The sequenced material came from blood. The receptors come from a boy between 10 and 17 years old in good health. The CDR3 runs from the conserved cysteine through the conserved F or W. Each record gives: V gene, D gene, clone size, J gene, CDR3 protein, CDR3 DNA. D genes are given only for firm matches. Only some rows state a clone size, as once, few, many or a class for expanded clones.

TRBV3-1	.	.	TRBJ2-4	CASSQNREVHIQYF	TGTGCCAGCAGCCAGAACAGGGAGGTGCACATTCAGTACTTC
TRBV2	.	few	TRBJ2-7	CASSEDLAYEQYF	TGTGCCAGCAGTGAAGATCTGGCCTACGAGCAGTACTTC
TRBV2	.	few	TRBJ1-5	CASSLTGREDQPQHF	TGTGCCAGCAGCCTAACAGGGCGGGAGGATCAGCCCCAGCATTTT
TRBV7-9	.	few	TRBJ2-7	CASSLVYNYEQYF	TGTGCCAGCAGCTTAGTTTATAACTACGAGCAGTACTTC
TRBV19	TRBD2	.	TRBJ2-4	CASSIVGGSEKNIQYF	TGTGCCAGTAGTATAGTTGGCGGGAGCGAGAAAAACATTCAGTACTTC
TRBV4-2	TRBD2	.	TRBJ2-7	CASSPQETSGVGYEQYF	TGTGCCAGCAGCCCGCAAGAGACTAGCGGGGTTGGCTACGAGCAGTACTTC
TRBV11-1	TRBD1	.	TRBJ2-7	CASSLIWDSNYEQYF	TGTGCCAGCAGCTTAATTTGGGACAGCAACTACGAGCAGTACTTC
TRBV6-6	TRBD1	.	TRBJ1-2	CASSLRDRASYTF	TGTGCCAGCAGCCTCCGGGACAGGGCGTCCTACACCTTC
TRBV6-1	.	.	TRBJ2-5	CASSESPSGRETQYF	TGTGCCAGCAGTGAAAGCCCGTCGGGGCGGGAGACCCAGTACTTC
TRBV5-4	.	few	TRBJ1-4	CATFDRPNEKLFF	TGTGCCACCTTCGACAGGCCCAATGAAAAACTGTTTTTT
TRBV4-3	.	few	TRBJ1-2	CASSQDESYYGYTF	TGCGCCAGCAGCCAAGATGAATCCTACTATGGCTACACCTTC
TRBV18	.	.	TRBJ1-4	CASSQDHSNEKLFF	TGTGCCAGCTCACAGGACCATAGTAATGAAAAACTGTTTTTT
TRBV18	.	.	TRBJ2-6	CASSPTGPSGANVLTF	TGTGCCAGCTCACCGACAGGCCCCTCTGGGGCCAACGTCCTGACTTTC
TRBV27	.	few	TRBJ1-2	CASSFVQGDGYTF	TGTGCCAGCAGTTTCGTACAGGGAGACGGCTACACCTTC